The entry below describes one T cell receptor (beta chain). Its antigen remains unknown. Time point denoted: pre-reinfection, 55 to 20 weeks before reinfection detection. Sorted cells were sequenced directly ex vivo without any in vitro expansion. A couple of donors provided sorted CD3+ CD8+ CD45RO- naive CD8 T cells at all three reinfection time points. This specimen belongs to a study of memory CD8 T cells in hepatitis C reinfection. Study summary: HCV reinfection meant a positive HCV RNA test after two negative tests at least 60 days apart. Pre-reinfection sampling occurred 55 to 20 weeks ahead of detected reinfection. Study findings and constraints: Only five donors prevented definitive conclusions about public clonotypes.

TCRdb's copy holds only in-frame clones and misses some; the assay was immunoSEQ multiplex PCR. The sample has 50,000 or so clones; roughly 91% are singletons. The V end lost 7 bases, the J end lost 7 bases, and 14 bases lay between the germline ends. CDR3 length: 14 amino acids. In germline, CDR1 is SEHNR, CDR2 FQNEAQ (reference sequence). This chain links TRBV7-9 with TRBJ1-6; no definite D call. The sequencing input was naive CD8+ T cells sorted from blood. The receptor was isolated from a man aged 18 to 29 with hepatitis C virus infection. CDR3: CASTLEVANSPLHF. The CDR3 nucleotides read TGTGCCAGCACCCTGGAGGTGGCCAATTCACCCCTCCACTTT.